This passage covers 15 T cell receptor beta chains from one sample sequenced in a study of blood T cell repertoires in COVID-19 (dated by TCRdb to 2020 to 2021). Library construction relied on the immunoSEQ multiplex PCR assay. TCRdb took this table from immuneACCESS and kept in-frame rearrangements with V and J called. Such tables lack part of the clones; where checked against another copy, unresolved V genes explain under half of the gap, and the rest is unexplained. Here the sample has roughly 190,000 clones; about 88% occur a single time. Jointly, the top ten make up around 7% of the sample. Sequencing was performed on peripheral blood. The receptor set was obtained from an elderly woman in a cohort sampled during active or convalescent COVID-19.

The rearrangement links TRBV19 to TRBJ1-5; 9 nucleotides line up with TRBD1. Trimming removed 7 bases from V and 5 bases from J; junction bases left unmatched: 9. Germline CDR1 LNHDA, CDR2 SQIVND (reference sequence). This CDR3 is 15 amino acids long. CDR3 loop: CASTQDRGIDQPQHF. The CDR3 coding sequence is TGTGCCAGTACCCAGGACAGGGGCATCGATCAGCCCCAGCATTTT.

The CDR3 bases are TGTGCCAGCAGTTACACGGCGGGGGCCGGCACAGATACGCAGTATTTT. This sequence encodes CASSYTAGAGTDTQYF. The chain uses TRBV28 and TRBJ2-3; tentatively, D is TRBD2 (7 bases). CDR3 length: 16 amino acids. V gave up 4 bases and J gave up 1 base, with 15 bases separating them. The V gene's germline CDR1 is MDHEN and CDR2 SYDVKM.

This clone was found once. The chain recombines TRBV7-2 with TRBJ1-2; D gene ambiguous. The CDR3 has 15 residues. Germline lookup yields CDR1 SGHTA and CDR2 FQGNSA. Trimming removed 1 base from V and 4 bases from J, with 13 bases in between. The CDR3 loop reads CASSLVPARIYGYTF. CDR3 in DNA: TGTGCCAGCAGCTTAGTCCCTGCCAGGATCTATGGCTACACCTTC.

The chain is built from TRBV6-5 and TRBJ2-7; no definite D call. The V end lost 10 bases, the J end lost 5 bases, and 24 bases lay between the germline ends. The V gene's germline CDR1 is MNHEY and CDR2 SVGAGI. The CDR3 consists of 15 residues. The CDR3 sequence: CATTFRMAGQHEQYF. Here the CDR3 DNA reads TGTGCCACCACCTTCCGGATGGCAGGCCAGCACGAGCAGTACTTC.

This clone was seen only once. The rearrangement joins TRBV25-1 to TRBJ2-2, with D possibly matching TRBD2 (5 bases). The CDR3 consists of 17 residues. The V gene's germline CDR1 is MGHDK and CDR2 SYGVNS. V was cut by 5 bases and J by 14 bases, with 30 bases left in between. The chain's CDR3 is CASSRYGLSKAGWSLFF. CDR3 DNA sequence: TGTGCCAGCAGTCGTTACGGACTCTCTAAGGCTGGGTGGAGTCTGTTTTTT.

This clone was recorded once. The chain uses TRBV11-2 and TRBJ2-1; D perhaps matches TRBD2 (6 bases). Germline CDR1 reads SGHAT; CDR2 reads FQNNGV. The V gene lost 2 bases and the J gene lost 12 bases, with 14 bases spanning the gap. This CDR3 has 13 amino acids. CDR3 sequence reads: CASSLTAGSGQFF. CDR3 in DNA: TGTGCCAGCAGCTTAACCGCGGGATCGGGGCAGTTCTTC.

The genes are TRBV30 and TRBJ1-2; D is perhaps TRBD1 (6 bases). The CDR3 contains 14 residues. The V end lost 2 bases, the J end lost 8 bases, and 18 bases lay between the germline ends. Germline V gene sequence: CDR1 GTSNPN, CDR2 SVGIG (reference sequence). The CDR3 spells CAWSLGAQGRGYTF. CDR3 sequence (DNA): TGTGCCTGGAGTTTGGGGGCTCAAGGAAGGGGCTACACCTTC.

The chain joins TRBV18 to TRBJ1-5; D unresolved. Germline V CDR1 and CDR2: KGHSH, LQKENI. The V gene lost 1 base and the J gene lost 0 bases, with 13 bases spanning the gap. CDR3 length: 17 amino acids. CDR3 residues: CASSPQSGYGSNQPQHF. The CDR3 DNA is TGTGCCAGCTCACCACAATCCGGGTATGGTAGCAATCAGCCCCAGCATTTT.

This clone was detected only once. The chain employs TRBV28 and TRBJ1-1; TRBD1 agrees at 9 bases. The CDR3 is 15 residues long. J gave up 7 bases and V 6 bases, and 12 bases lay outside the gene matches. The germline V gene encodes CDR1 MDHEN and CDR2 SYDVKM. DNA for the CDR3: TGTGCCAGCAGACCGGGACAGGGACAACGGGGTGAAGCTTTCTTT. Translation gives CASRPGQGQRGEAFF.

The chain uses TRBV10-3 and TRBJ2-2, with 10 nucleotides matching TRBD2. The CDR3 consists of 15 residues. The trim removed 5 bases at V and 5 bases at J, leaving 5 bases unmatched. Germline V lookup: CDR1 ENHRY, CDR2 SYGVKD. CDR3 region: CAISPMTSGTGELFF. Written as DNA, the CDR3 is TGTGCCATCAGTCCGATGACTAGCGGGACCGGGGAGCTGTTTTTT.

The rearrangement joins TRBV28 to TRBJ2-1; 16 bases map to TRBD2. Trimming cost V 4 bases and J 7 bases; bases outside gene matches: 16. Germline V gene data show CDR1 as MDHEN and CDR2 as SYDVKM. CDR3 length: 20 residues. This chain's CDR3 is CASSSIGLGTSGGALNEQFF. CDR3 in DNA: TGTGCCAGCAGTTCGATTGGGCTAGGGACTAGCGGGGGGGCCTTGAATGAGCAGTTCTTC.

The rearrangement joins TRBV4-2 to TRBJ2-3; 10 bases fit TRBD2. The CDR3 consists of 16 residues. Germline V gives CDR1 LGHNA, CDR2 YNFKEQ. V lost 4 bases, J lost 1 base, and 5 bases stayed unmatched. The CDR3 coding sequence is TGTGCCAGCAGCCGGACCGGGACTAGCGGCACAGATACGCAGTATTTT. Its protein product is CASSRTGTSGTDTQYF.

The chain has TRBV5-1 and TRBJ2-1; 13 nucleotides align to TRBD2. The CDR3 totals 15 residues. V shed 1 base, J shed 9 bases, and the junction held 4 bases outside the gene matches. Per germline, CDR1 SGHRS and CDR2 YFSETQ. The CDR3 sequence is CASSLTSGRAGEQFF. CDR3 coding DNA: TGCGCCAGCAGCTTGACTAGCGGGAGGGCAGGTGAGCAGTTCTTC. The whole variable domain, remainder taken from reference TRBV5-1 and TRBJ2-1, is KAGVTQTPRYLIKTRGQQVTLSCSPISGHRSVSWYQQTPGQGLQFLFEYFSETQRNKGNFPGRFSGRQFSNSRSEMNVSTLELGDSALYLCASSLTSGRAGEQFFGPGTRLTVL.

Written as DNA, the CDR3 is TGCAGCGTGGAGGACAGGGGAGAGCAGTACGTC. Protein product: CSVEDRGEQYV. The chain links TRBV29-1 to TRBJ2-7; 9 bases are shared with TRBD1. This CDR3 is built from 11 residues. Losses at the gene ends were 6 bases for V and 7 bases for J; bases not matched to a gene: 4. Germline CDR1 and CDR2: SQVTM and ANQGSEA.

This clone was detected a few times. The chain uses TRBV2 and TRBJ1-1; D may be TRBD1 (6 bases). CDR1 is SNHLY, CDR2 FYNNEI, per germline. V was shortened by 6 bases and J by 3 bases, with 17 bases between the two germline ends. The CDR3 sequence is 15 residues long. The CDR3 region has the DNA TGTGCCAGCAGCCTCAGGGGTCCGGTGGACACTGAAGCTTTCTTT. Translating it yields CASSLRGPVDTEAFF. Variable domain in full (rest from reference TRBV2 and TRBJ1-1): EPEVTQTPSHQVTQMGQEVILRCVPISNHLYFYWYRQILGQKVEFLVSFYNNEISEKSEIFDDQFSVERPDGSNFTLKIRSTKLEDSAMYFCASSLRGPVDTEAFFGQGTRLTVV.